The entry that follows covers one TCR beta chain sequence. Which antigen it targets is not known. Base-call qualities are not available, and no considerably larger clone is one nucleotide away. Immediately after resection, surgical brain or tumor specimens were cryofrozen in liquid nitrogen, with peripheral blood cells collected concurrently. The CDR3 covers 15 residues, taking in both the cysteine and the phenylalanine. Only CDR3 DNA is held: 45 bases, read in frame from base 1. The germline V gene (reference sequence) supplies CDR1 LNHDA and CDR2 SQIVND. At the junction V is shortened by 7 bases and J by 3 bases; bases outside the gene matches: 7. This specimen belongs to a study of glioma-infiltrating T cells (dated by TCRdb to 2015 to 2016). As for the study more broadly: The low-grade gliomas were WHO grade II oligodendrogliomas or astrocytomas, while the glioblastomas were WHO grade IV tumors sampled at initial diagnosis rather than at recurrent diagnosis. Glioma tissue, non-neoplastic brain tissue and matched peripheral blood mononuclear cells were used as sources from which TCR alpha- and beta-chain repertoires were sequenced. Three low-grade glioma patients, several primary glioblastoma patients and three non-glioma patients contributing non-neoplastic brain tissue were included in the paired cohort. To measure how far tissue and blood T-cell populations diverged, each tissue-infiltrating repertoire was compared against the peripheral blood repertoire of the same patient. Glioma patients received dexamethasone for six or fewer days before surgery. For blood libraries, the target was about 4- to 10-fold sequencing coverage of 900,000 to 1,000,000 peripheral T cells. Here is what the overall study found, with its caveats: VJ-independent divergence between tissue and blood was found to be below expectation in non-neoplastic patients but above expectation in all gliomas, particularly low-grade gliomas. Very few CDR3 sequences were shared between tissue and blood, attributed to high CDR3 diversity and limited sampling. A signature set of shared blood CDR3 motifs marked patients with low tissue-blood divergence and was depleted in highly divergent patients. The group comparisons were based on small numbers of patients: three non-neoplastic, three low-grade glioma and eight glioblastoma patients.

TCR alpha and beta CDR3 regions were amplified with the iRepertoire nested amplicon-rescue multiplex PCR (arm-PCR) platform from RNA. For one-step reverse transcription and amplification, roughly 90-450 ng of tissue mRNA or PBMC total RNA was used as input. Following bead purification, Illumina adapters were added by a secondary multiplex PCR, and the libraries were gel-purified between 200 and 400 bp. Demultiplexing relied on internal 6-nucleotide barcodes carried by the libraries. Sequencing of the libraries was done on an Illumina MiSeq using 2x220 or 2x250 nucleotide paired-end reads. From the authors' description of their analysis: Paired reads were merged with FLASH 1.2.11 and aligned to the GRCh37 human genome with BWA-MEM before extracting TRA and TRB reads. V and J assignment used an IMGT-derived reference of cassette sequences and CDR3 motifs that included pseudogenes. Reads were translated in three frames, and productive CDR3s were defined by a C…FGXG motif without stop codons. Unique combinations of V-J cassette pair and CDR3 amino acid sequence were defined as clonotypes. Reads were filtered by Hamming distance, thresholded by each sample's sequence error rate in mapped regions. In TCRdb, the public reads were trimmed at Q25 with fastp and aligned with MiXCR, with productive beta chains retained. Each entry is one CDR3 protein sequence, shown with its most common DNA and genes. The authors' filters were not applied to this entry. The sample table holds more than 350,000 distinct CDR3 sequences, of which 41% were seen once. The ten largest clones capture about 12% of the sample.

The specimen sequenced was glioma tissue, nonneoplastic brain tissue, or PBMCs (not recorded which). This clonotype was obtained from a human donor with low-grade glioma or glioblastoma, undergoing nonglioma brain surgery, or in good health (not recorded which). The V and J segments used are TRBV19 and TRBJ2-1; TRBD2 fits 9 bases in the junction. The CDR3: CASTIGTSLYNEQFF. Here is the DNA: TGTGCCAGTACCATTGGGACTAGCCTCTACAATGAGCAGTTCTTC.